These 9 T cell receptor beta chains share one sample of origin, sequenced in a study of blood T cells in healthy people across ages. Using a J-beta primer mix together with a sample-barcoded 5' primer, a second PCR was run for roughly 7 to 12 cycles. TCRdb re-called the 5' RACE reads with MiXCR, one entry per CDR3 protein. The sample lists approximately 400,000 distinct CDR3 sequences, about 49% occurring once. Sequenced material: blood. These receptors all come from a man in his sixties in good health.

In this sample, this clonotype turned up a few times. J is TRBJ2-7 and V is TRBV20-1; D possibly corresponds to TRBD2 (5 bases). Germline V lookup: CDR1 DFQATT, CDR2 SNEGSKA (reference sequence). Trimming removed 5 bases at V and 0 bases at J, with 11 bases between. The length of the CDR3 is 13 residues. Written as DNA, the CDR3 is TGCAGTGCTCCCCGGGGTTCCTCCTACGAGCAGTACTTC. Protein sequence: CSAPRGSSYEQYF.

The chain couples TRBV28 to TRBJ2-1, with D unresolved. The CDR3 has 14 amino acids. Germline CDR1 MDHEN, CDR2 SYDVKM. Between the trimmed V and J ends, which lost 1 base and 0 bases, there was a span of 4 bases. The CDR3 is CASSLFGSYNEQFF. CDR3 bases: TGTGCCAGCAGTTTATTCGGCTCCTACAATGAGCAGTTCTTC.

CDR3 in amino acids: CASSSTGQETQYF. Written as DNA, the CDR3 is TGCGCCAGCAGCTCCACGGGCCAAGAGACCCAGTACTTC. The chain employs TRBV5-1 and TRBJ2-5; D not resolved. The CDR3 is made up of 13 amino acids. In germline, CDR1 is SGHRS, CDR2 YFSETQ. The germline V and J ends were trimmed by 3 bases and 1 base, with 7 bases remaining between them. The full variable domain, in which reference TRBV5-1 and TRBJ2-5 provide the parts outside the CDR3, is KAGVTQTPRYLIKTRGQQVTLSCSPISGHRSVSWYQQTPGQGLQFLFEYFSETQRNKGNFPGRFSGRQFSNSRSEMNVSTLELGDSALYLCASSSTGQETQYFGPGTRLLVL.

This clonotype has a single count. This chain connects TRBV6-5 to TRBJ2-4; no reliable D call. The germline V gene encodes CDR1 MNHEY and CDR2 SVGAGI. Trimming removed 5 bases at V and 2 bases at J, with 13 bases between. The CDR3 is 15 amino acids. CDR3 in DNA: TGTGCCAGCAGTCCGACCGGAATATCCAAAAACATTCAGTACTTC. It translates to CASSPTGISKNIQYF.

With regard to this clonotype: A much larger clonotype is one base distant, so this may be a read error. The J gene is TRBJ1-2, the V gene TRBV10-3; D gene ambiguous. Trimming took off 7 bases at V and 3 bases at J, with 15 bases between the two ends. This CDR3 spans 14 amino acids. CDR1 ENHRY and CDR2 SYGVKD come from the germline V gene. This CDR3 is CAITRHPEDYGYTF. CDR3 DNA: TGTGCCATCACGAGACACCCCGAGGACTATGGCTACACCTTC.

This clonotype was seen a few times. The chain joins TRBV4-3 to TRBJ1-2; D gene unclear. Germline V gene lookup returns CDR1 LGHNA and CDR2 YSLEER. V lost 3 bases, J lost 0 bases, and 14 bases lay in between. This CDR3 has 16 amino acids. Here the CDR3 DNA reads TGCGCCAGCAGCCAGCGGACGGGAGCCTCTAACTATGGCTACACCTTC. Translated: CASSQRTGASNYGYTF.

This chain links TRBV27 with TRBJ2-1; 9 bases match TRBD2. Germline V gives CDR1 MNHEY, CDR2 SMNVEV (reference sequence). V lost 0 bases to trimming and J lost 8 bases; unmatched junction nucleotides: 5. This CDR3 has 15 residues. In nucleotides, the CDR3 is TGTGCCAGCAGTTTATCTAGCGGGAGAGAACATGAGCAGTTCTTC. It translates to CASSLSSGREHEQFF.

This chain connects TRBV4-2 to TRBJ2-3; the match to TRBD2 covers 10 bases. V lost 0 bases, J lost 7 bases, and 7 bases stayed unmatched. CDR3 length: 16 residues. The germline CDR1 and CDR2 sequences are LGHNA and YNFKEQ. The CDR3 DNA is TGTGCCAGCAGCCAAGATAGAGCGGGAGGGCGGAATACGCAGTATTTT. Translation gives CASSQDRAGGRNTQYF.

The V call is TRBV7-8, the J call TRBJ2-1, with 13 bases identical to TRBD2. This CDR3 has 17 amino acids. CDR1 SGHVS and CDR2 FQNEAQ come from the germline V gene. J gave up 7 bases and V 5 bases, and 11 bases lay outside the gene matches. CDR3 amino acids: CASSPRTTSGRGNEQFF. CDR3 DNA sequence: TGTGCCAGCAGCCCCAGAACAACTAGCGGGAGGGGGAATGAGCAGTTCTTC.